The TCR beta chain described here comes from a study of early T cells in non-severe SARS-CoV-2 infection. In the library, individual cDNA molecules carried attached unique molecular identifiers. In TCRdb, the 5' RACE reads were re-called with MiXCR into one record per CDR3 protein. The sample includes roughly 63,000 distinct CDR3 sequences, around 12% of them seen just once. This sample comprised whole blood, obtained at baseline. The source is an adult who was a healthcare worker with PCR-confirmed SARS-CoV-2 infection or an uninfected control (not recorded which). The donor label of this sample is uncertain.

Here the CDR3 DNA reads TGTGCCAGCAGACCCAGCGGGGGGCTCCGAGAGACCCAGTACTTC. Protein product: CASRPSGGLRETQYF. The gene calls are TRBV7-2 and TRBJ2-5; 9 bases are a match to TRBD2. CDR3 length equals 15 residues. V was pared by 6 bases and J by 4 bases, with 9 bases of the junction left unmatched. Germline CDR1 is SGHTA and CDR2 is FQGNSA.